This TCR beta chain was found in a study of tumor-infiltrating lymphocytes in primary liver carcinoma (dated by TCRdb to the late 2010s). Background on the whole study: Of the five patients (three men and two women, aged 30 to 69 years), four had hepatocellular carcinoma and one had combined HCC and intrahepatic cholangiocarcinoma. To link TCRbeta repertoire diversity to the local molecular phenotype, the 20 to 30 tumor region samples were profiled with Agilent mRNA microarrays. Technical replicate repertoires showed high reproducibility, with mean shared-clone rates approximately 0.87 and correlation coefficients above 0.98. The five patients had tumors of stage T1-T3 N0M0, with maximum diameters ranging from roughly 4.2 to 10 cm. Each sample produced about 3.5 to 7.13 million productive TCRbeta reads, and read depth showed no significant difference between tissue types. A total of 35 or so specimens from 5 patients went through TCRbeta repertoire sequencing, namely 25 tumor regions, 5 adjacent noncancerous liver tissues and 5 peripheral blood samples. TCRbeta repertoire sequencing, expression microarrays and whole-exome sequencing were combined in the study across five regions of each liver tumor, with adjacent normal tissue and blood also included. Study-level results and caveats: The top 250 clones made up a significantly larger repertoire fraction in tumors than in blood (p = 0.039). Since the samples were bulk and unsorted, there was no way to compare CD4+ and CD8+ T cell repertoires. Because sequencing covered only the TCR beta chain and unpaired alpha chains were not captured, true repertoire diversity is likely underestimated. The study included only five patients, and the authors note findings should be validated in a larger study. Consistent with antigen-driven expansion, pairs of tumor regions showed higher repertoire overlap (mean about 36%) than either tumor-adjacent pairs (around 17%) or tumor-blood pairs (around 15%). Only about 8-25% of top clones were present in all five regions of a tumor, suggesting spatial heterogeneity of tumor-infiltrating T cells.

This clonotype appeared a single time. Its target antigen remains unknown. Per-nucleotide qualities are absent, and no much larger clonotype sits a single base away. One read represents weak support. A constant-region primer and ProtoScript II reverse transcriptase were used to reverse-transcribe TCRbeta-specific cDNA from approximately 550 ng total RNA. Three nested multiplex PCR rounds, following a slightly modified ARM-PCR procedure, were used to build the TCRbeta libraries. The first two PCR rounds used multiplex TRBV1-TRBV30 forward primers with a Cbeta reverse primer, each for 10 cycles. Sample barcodes and Illumina adapters were added in a final 25-cycle PCR with Deep VentR polymerase. Before sequencing, amplicons of 200-500 bp were purified from gel using a QIAquick gel extraction kit. An Illumina HiSeq 2500 was used to sequence the TCRbeta amplicons, generating 250-bp paired-end reads. The original methods were these. Reads were quality-trimmed with Trimmomatic v0.33, and paired reads were merged with FLASH v1.2.11 to recover full CDR3 sequences. V, D and J germline segments were assigned to the rearranged TCRbeta sequences by MiGEC v1.2.1b. Clonotype statistics, along with Shannon-Wiener diversity indices, were calculated using VDJtools v1.0.0. Except for diversity analysis, only each sample's 250 most abundant clonotypes were used in subsequent analyses to reduce sampling bias. Clones were called with MiXCR by TCRdb after fastp trimmed the public reads at Q25, and only in-frame beta chains were retained. Here each entry gathers all rows of one CDR3 protein and keeps the most common genes and DNA. TCRdb's processing, not the study's, gives the V and J calls here. This sample is represented by around 56,000 distinct CDR3 sequences; 70% to 85% of them were singletons. 55% to 70% of the sample is held by the ten biggest clonotypes.

Without any cell sorting, total RNA and DNA were co-extracted from about 21-30 mg of bulk tissue using the AllPrep DNA/RNA mini kit. Surgical resection was performed in China between 2015 and March 2016 on about 5 patients with histopathologically diagnosed primary liver carcinoma. At the time of sampling, the patients had chronic HBV infection and had not received any treatment. Five spatially separated regions were sampled per tumor: superior, inferior, left-lateral and right-lateral poles, plus the tumor centre. Histology showed that every tumor sample contained more than 80% viable tumor cells. Each fresh piece of tumor and adjacent tissue was cut in two, with one half stored in RNAlater at -80 degrees C and the other half sent for histology. The cysteine opens and the phenylalanine closes a CDR3 of 12 amino acids. The DNA shown is the 36-base CDR3, in frame from base 1. From the germline V gene, CDR1 is MNHNS and CDR2 is SASEGT. Trimming removed 3 bases from V and 15 bases from J, leaving 15 bases between the germline ends.

This receptor was obtained from a man aged 35 to 55 with primary liver carcinoma and hepatitis B virus infection. The sequence links TRBV6-1 to TRBJ2-1, with the D gene uncertain. Material: liver tumor tissue from sampling region 2. Per the publication, the cell subset or site label means: tumor region T2, inferior pole. The DNA is TGTGCCAGCAGTGACCACATGTACAAGCTGTTCTTC. This is translated as CASSDHMYKLFF.